The rows below give T cell receptor beta chains drawn from one sample of a study of Tregs in tolerant kidney transplant recipients. Assay: immunoSEQ multiplex PCR; the TCRdb copy retains only in-frame clones and omits some. The table includes hundreds of thousands of clones, about 80% detected once. Sequenced sample: CD4+ T cells from blood. The receptors shown here come from a human donor in good health. Each CDR3 is given with its conserved first and last residue. D genes are given only for firm matches. Expanded clones get a size class; other rows say once, few or many, or leave the size out.

TRBD1	TRBV2	NA	TRBJ2-7	13	TGTGCCAGCAGTGATTCGCCAAGGGACAGGGTGATTTTC	CASSDSPRDRVIF
TRBD2	TRBV11-3	NA	TRBJ2-5	14	TGTGCCAGCAGCTCAGCGGGGGGACAAGAGACCCAGTACTTC	CASSSAGGQETQYF
NA	TRBV10-3	NA	TRBJ1-5	19	TGTGCCATCAGTGATCACAATTTGAAGGCGGGCGGGGGCAATCAGCCCCAGCATTTT	CAISDHNLKAGGGNQPQHF
TRBD1	TRBV25-1	NA	TRBJ2-3	14	TGTGCCACTAGTCGGACAGGGAGCACAGATACGCAGTATTTT	CATSRTGSTDTQYF
TRBD1	TRBV19	NA	TRBJ2-7	15	TGTGCCAGTAGTACAACCGGGACAGGGAAGGGCGAGCAGTACTTC	CASSTTGTGKGEQYF
NA	TRBV12-2	NA	TRBJ2-2	19	TGTGCAAGTCGCTTAGCTAGGACTAGCGGGGTACCGAACACCGGGGAGCTGTTTTTT	CASRLARTSGVPNTGELFF
NA	TRBV7-9	NA	TRBJ2-7	14	TGTGCCAGCAGCCGTGACAGTGGACCCCACGAGCAGTACTTC	CASSRDSGPHEQYF
NA	TRBV10-3	NA	TRBJ2-7	13	TGTGCCATCAGTCTCGGCACTTCCTACGAGCAGTACTTC	CAISLGTSYEQYF
NA	TRBV29-1	NA	TRBJ2-5	14	TGCAGCGTTGATCTCCACAGGGCCGTGTGGACCCAGTACTTC	CSVDLHRAVWTQYF
NA	TRBV5-1	NA	TRBJ1-1	15	TGCGCCAGCAGCTTGCTAGTCAGTAGTAACACTGAAGCTTTCTTT	CASSLLVSSNTEAFF
TRBD2	TRBV19	NA	TRBJ2-7	16	TGTGCCAGTCAGAATCTCGGCGGGAGATTACCTCGGGAGCAGTACTTC	CASQNLGGRLPREQYF
NA	TRBV11-2	NA	TRBJ2-7	15	TGTGCCAGCAGCTTAGTTATAGGGATTTCCTACGAGCAGTACTTC	CASSLVIGISYEQYF
NA	TRBV19	NA	TRBJ1-4	15	TGTGCCAGTAGTCCGACAGGAGGACCTAATGAAAAACTGTTTTTT	CASSPTGGPNEKLFF
NA	TRBV7-8	NA	TRBJ1-2	15	TGTGCCAGCAGCTTTTCAGGCAGTTCTAACTATGGCTACACCTTC	CASSFSGSSNYGYTF
TRBD2	TRBV9	NA	TRBJ2-2	14	TGTGCCAGCAGCCCCCCCGGGGGGATCGGGGAGCTGTTTTTT	CASSPPGGIGELFF
NA	TRBV21-1	once	TRBJ2-7	16	TGTGCCAGCAGCAAAGGGCGGGGACAGGGCTCCTACGAGCAGTACTTC	CASSKGRGQGSYEQYF
NA	TRBV27	once	TRBJ2-7	14	TGTGCCAGCAGTTTTGCCACGACACTACGAGAGCAGTACTTC	CASSFATTLREQYF
NA	TRBV10-2	NA	TRBJ1-2	14	TGCGCCAGCAGTGAAGTTGGGGGAGGCTATGGCTACACCTTC	CASSEVGGGYGYTF
TRBD1	TRBV4-2	NA	TRBJ2-7	13	TGTGCCAGCAGCCACGACAGGGTCTCCGAGCAGTACTTC	CASSHDRVSEQYF
NA	TRBV19	NA	TRBJ1-1	15	TGTGCCACAACCGGGGCAAAAATCCGGGGCACTGAAGCTTTCTTT	CATTGAKIRGTEAFF
NA	TRBV7-9	NA	TRBJ1-3	17	TGTGCCAGCAGCTTAGCGGGGGCAGGGCGCTCTGGAAACACCATATATTTT	CASSLAGAGRSGNTIYF
NA	TRBV19	NA	TRBJ1-1	12	TGTGCCAGTAGTATACCTGGACGAGAAGCTTTCTTT	CASSIPGREAFF
NA	TRBV6-5	NA	TRBJ2-7	11	TGTGCCAGCAGCGGTATCTACGAGCAGTACTTC	CASSGIYEQYF
NA	TRBV4-1	NA	TRBJ2-5	15	TGCGCCAGCAGCCAAGGGCTAGTAGTCCAAGAGACCCAGTACTTC	CASSQGLVVQETQYF
TRBD1	TRBV5-1	NA	TRBJ1-3	16	TGCGCCAGCAGCTCGGGACAGGGGTTCTCTGGAAACACCATATATTTT	CASSSGQGFSGNTIYF
NA	TRBV5-8	NA	TRBJ1-2	13	TGTGCCAGCAGCTTGGCGCTCCTCTCAGGCTACACCTTC	CASSLALLSGYTF
TRBD2	TRBV5-1	NA	TRBJ2-1	14	TGCGCCAGCGGAGCGGGAGGGCCGAGTAATGAGCAGTTCTTC	CASGAGGPSNEQFF
NA	TRBV28	NA	TRBJ1-5	15	TGTGCCAGCAGTTTAGGGACCTATAGCAATCAGCCCCAGCATTTT	CASSLGTYSNQPQHF
NA	TRBV4-1	NA	TRBJ2-7	16	TGCGCCAGCAGCCAAGACGTCGCGGTCGGAGACTACGAGCAGTACTTC	CASSQDVAVGDYEQYF
TRBD2	TRBV5-1	NA	TRBJ2-1	17	TGCGCCAGCAGCTCTCTAGCGGGAGGTGGGGTTTACAATGAGCAGTTCTTC	CASSSLAGGGVYNEQFF
NA	TRBV7-9	NA	TRBJ1-5	16	TGTGCCAGCAGCTTAGGTATCGGACGGGGTTATTGGCCCCAGCATTTT	CASSLGIGRGYWPQHF
TRBD1	TRBV2	NA	TRBJ1-2	13	TGTGCCAGCACCCTACAGGGGGCCTATGGCTACACCTTC	CASTLQGAYGYTF
TRBD1	TRBV4-2	once	TRBJ1-2	15	TGTGCCAGCAGCCCCCGGACAGGGAGTGCTAATGGCTACACCTTC	CASSPRTGSANGYTF
TRBD1	TRBV19	few	TRBJ2-7	15	TGTGCCAGTAGTATGAGGACAGGGGGCACCTACGAGCAGTACTTC	CASSMRTGGTYEQYF
NA	TRBV30	NA	TRBJ1-5	14	TGTGCCTGGAGTGGACAGGTAAACAATCAGCCCCAGCATTTT	CAWSGQVNNQPQHF
TRBD1	TRBV19	once	TRBJ1-1	14	TGTGCCAGTAGGGGACAGTTCATGAACACTGAAGCTTTCTTT	CASRGQFMNTEAFF
TRBD2	TRBV15	NA	TRBJ2-1	14	TGTGCCACCAGGGCGGGACTAGCGGCTAATGAGCAGTTCTTC	CATRAGLAANEQFF
TRBD1	TRBV7-9	NA	TRBJ2-7	13	TGTGCCAGCAGCCCGACAGGGTGGAACGAGCAGTACTTC	CASSPTGWNEQYF
TRBD2	TRBV7-2	NA	TRBJ2-7	15	TGTGCCAGCAGCTTTCCGGGACTAGAAGTTCCCGAGCAGTACTTC	CASSFPGLEVPEQYF
NA	TRBV7-9	NA	TRBJ2-2	16	TGTGCCAGCAGCTTAGAAACGGGAGTCCCCACCGGGGAGCTGTTTTTT	CASSLETGVPTGELFF
NA	TRBV30	once	TRBJ2-5	11	TGTGCCTGGAGTGTACAAGGGACCCAGTACTTC	CAWSVQGTQYF
NA	TRBV6-1	NA	TRBJ2-7	14	TGTGCCAGCCTTGCCTACAAGTACTCCTACGAGCAGTACTTC	CASLAYKYSYEQYF
TRBD1	TRBV6-5	NA	TRBJ2-5	14	TGTGCCAGCAGTTACTCGAGACAGGGCTTGACCCAGTACTTC	CASSYSRQGLTQYF
NA	TRBV20-1	NA	TRBJ1-1	11	TGCAGTGTATCCGCGGGAATAGAAGCTTTCTTT	CSVSAGIEAFF
NA	TRBV5-5	NA	TRBJ2-7	13	TGTGCCAGCAGCTTGGGGCGGTCCTACGAGCAGTACTTC	CASSLGRSYEQYF
TRBD1	TRBV30	NA	TRBJ1-1	14	TGTGCCTGGAGAATACAGGGGGCCTACACTGAGGCTTTCTTT	CAWRIQGAYTEAFF
NA	TRBV11-2	NA	TRBJ2-3	15	TGTGCCAGCAGCTTAAGGCCGGACGGAACAGATACGCAGTATTTT	CASSLRPDGTDTQYF
NA	TRBV9	NA	TRBJ1-5	15	TGTGCCAGCAGCGCCTCGGGGGGAGAAGGCCAGCCCCAGCATTTT	CASSASGGEGQPQHF
TRBD2	TRBV15	NA	TRBJ2-5	17	TGTGCCACCAGCAGAGAGGGAGCGGGGGCCTCAGGGGAGACCCAGTACTTC	CATSREGAGASGETQYF
TRBD2	TRBV9	NA	TRBJ2-1	14	TGTGCCAGCCCTAGCGGGGGGGCCTCAAATGAGCAGTTCTTC	CASPSGGASNEQFF